These 28 T cell receptor beta chains were all obtained from the same sample, sequenced in a study of blood T cell repertoires in COVID-19. Repertoires were generated with immunoSEQ multiplex PCR, while TCRdb's copy carries only in-frame clones and drops some. This sample has 200,000 to 250,000 clones; about 84% occur once, and the top ten carry around 1.8%. Material: PBMCs or T cells enriched from blood (not recorded which). All receptors derive from a man between 60 and 75 years old who had recovered from COVID-19.

This chain's CDR3 is CASSIDRGSGETQYF. The CDR3 DNA reads TGTGCCAGTAGTATCGACAGGGGGTCCGGAGAGACCCAGTACTTC. V gene TRBV19 combines with J gene TRBJ2-5, with 9 bases lining up with TRBD1. V shed 3 bases and J 4 bases; nucleotides not matched to a gene: 6. In germline, CDR1 is LNHDA, CDR2 SQIVND (reference sequence). The CDR3 spans 15 residues.

V and J are TRBV12-3 or TRBV12-4 and TRBJ1-1; D unresolved. The V end lost 8 bases, the J end lost 5 bases, and 15 bases lay between the germline ends. This CDR3 contains 13 residues. The CDR3 here is CASGRVSGTEAFF. The CDR3 nucleotides are TGTGCCAGCGGGAGGGTGTCTGGGACTGAAGCTTTCTTT.

This chain connects TRBV7-2 to TRBJ2-7, with 10 positions matching TRBD2. Germline CDR1 and CDR2: SGHTA and FQGNSA. J gave up 3 bases and V 1 base, and 12 bases lay outside the gene matches. The CDR3 length is 18 residues. CDR3 amino acids: CASSLVSGGSLINYEQYF. CDR3 nucleotide sequence: TGTGCCAGCAGCTTAGTTAGCGGGGGGTCCCTTATTAACTACGAGCAGTACTTC.

This clone was counted only a few times. V usage is TRBV6-5 and J usage is TRBJ1-5; perhaps TRBD1 as D (5 bases). There are 13 residues in the CDR3. V was clipped by 4 bases and J by 6 bases, with 10 bases between them. Germline values: CDR1 MNHEY, CDR2 SVGAGI. The CDR3 sequence is CASSSGSIQPQHF. In DNA form, the CDR3 reads TGTGCCAGCAGTTCAGGGTCTATTCAGCCCCAGCATTTT.

The rearrangement joins TRBV11-2 to TRBJ1-6, with 11 nucleotides matching TRBD1. Per germline, CDR1 SGHAT and CDR2 FQNNGV. There are 15 residues in the CDR3. The V gene end was trimmed by 5 bases and the J gene end by 8 bases; junction bases not matched to a gene: 5. The CDR3 region is CASSPRTGGYSPLHF. The CDR3 DNA is TGTGCCAGCAGCCCCAGGACAGGGGGCTATTCACCCCTCCACTTT.

This clone was picked up one time. The chain is built from TRBV29-1 and TRBJ2-3, with 8 bases that match TRBD2. The J segment lost 6 bases and the V segment lost 4 bases, leaving 3 bases of the junction unmatched. The CDR3 consists of 12 residues. Germline lookup yields CDR1 SQVTM and CDR2 ANQGSEA. The CDR3 protein is CSVGSGVDTQYF. CDR3 bases: TGCAGCGTTGGTAGCGGGGTTGATACGCAGTATTTT.

The genes are TRBV11-2 and TRBJ2-1, with TRBD1 matching over 8 bases. With 4 bases clipped from V and 9 bases from J, the junction kept 5 bases outside the gene matches. The CDR3 length is 13 residues. The germline gives CDR1 SGHAT, CDR2 FQNNGV. CDR3 DNA sequence: TGTGCCAGCAGCTCGACAGGGGTGGGTGAGCAGTTCTTC. Amino acids: CASSSTGVGEQFF.

V gene TRBV19 combines with J gene TRBJ1-2; D not certain. The CDR3 has 17 amino acids. CDR1 and CDR2 (germline): LNHDA, SQIVND (reference sequence). The ends were cut back, 5 bases at V and 4 bases at J, with 23 bases in the middle. The CDR3 reads CASSLGGIDGIFYGYTF. As DNA, the CDR3 is TGTGCCAGTAGTCTTGGAGGAATCGACGGAATCTTCTATGGCTACACCTTC.

CDR3 amino acids: CASSGQTGAYTEAFF. The CDR3 nucleotides read TGTGCCAGCTCTGGACAGACTGGGGCCTATACTGAAGCTTTCTTT. The V call is TRBV18, the J call TRBJ1-1, with TRBD1 as a possible D gene (6 bases). CDR3 length equals 15 residues. The germline V gene encodes CDR1 KGHSH and CDR2 LQKENI. Trimming shortened V by 6 bases and J by 5 bases, and 19 bases separated the two germline ends.

This clone has a count of ten or more. This chain links TRBV7-8 with TRBJ1-1, with 9 bases fitting TRBD1. This CDR3 has 15 amino acids. V lost 5 bases, J lost 1 base, and 5 bases stayed unmatched. Germline assignment: CDR1 SGHVS and CDR2 FQNEAQ. The CDR3 DNA follows: TGTGCCAGCAGCATGCAGGGACAGGGGAACACTGAAGCTTTCTTT. Translated: CASSMQGQGNTEAFF.

The chain is built from TRBV6-1 and TRBJ1-1; 8 bases map to TRBD1. The CDR3 has 18 amino acids. V lost 2 bases and J lost 1; bases outside the gene matches: 12. Germline V gene lookup returns CDR1 MNHNS and CDR2 SASEGT. CDR3 in amino acids: CASSEPTGGGWRNTEAFF. CDR3 in DNA: TGTGCCAGCAGTGAACCTACAGGGGGAGGATGGAGGAACACTGAAGCTTTCTTT.

The chain joins TRBV11-3 to TRBJ1-1; D call uncertain. The CDR3 is 12 amino acids. Germline CDR1 SGHNT, CDR2 YENEEA. V lost 3 bases, J lost 0 bases, and 2 bases lay in between. CDR3 sequence: CASSFMNTEAFF. As DNA, the CDR3 is TGTGCCAGCAGCTTCATGAACACTGAAGCTTTCTTT.

The chain has TRBV5-4 and TRBJ2-5; 10 bases are shared with TRBD1. The V segment lost 3 bases and the J segment 3 bases; nucleotides outside the gene matches: 8. The CDR3 loop spans 16 amino acids. Germline loops: CDR1 SGHNT, CDR2 YYREEE (reference sequence). The CDR3 reads CASSSSAGTGEETQYF. The CDR3 region has the DNA TGTGCCAGCAGCTCTTCCGCGGGGACAGGGGAAGAGACCCAGTACTTC.

The genes are TRBV24-1 and TRBJ2-5; the D gene is possibly TRBD2 (5 bases). Germline V lookup: CDR1 KGHDR, CDR2 SFDVKD. Trimming removed 4 bases from V and 0 bases from J, with 17 bases in between. There are 17 residues in the CDR3. This chain's CDR3 is CATSEGRVRENQETQYF. Here the CDR3 DNA reads TGTGCCACCAGTGAAGGGCGGGTCAGAGAAAACCAAGAGACCCAGTACTTC.

This sequence joins TRBV3-1 (or the pseudogene TRBV3-2) and TRBJ1-1; 7 bases match TRBD1. Germline-derived CDR1 and CDR2 are LGHDT and YNNKEL (reference sequence). The V gene end was trimmed by 8 bases and the J gene end by 1 base; junction bases not matched to a gene: 4. This CDR3 is 13 amino acids long. CDR3 sequence (DNA): TGTGCCAGCGAGGGACAGCAGAACACTGAAGCTTTCTTT. It translates to CASEGQQNTEAFF.

This chain uses TRBV19 with TRBJ2-1; 8 nucleotides agree with TRBD2. Germline trimming cut 3 bases from V and 6 bases from J; bases unmatched to any gene: 22. Looked up from germline, CDR1 is LNHDA and CDR2 is SQIVND (reference sequence). CDR3 size: 20 residues. The CDR3 DNA follows: TGTGCCAGTAGTATCCACTTTCCCGGGACTAGTATAGGCTTAGGCAATGAGCAGTTCTTC. Protein product: CASSIHFPGTSIGLGNEQFF.

The V call is TRBV24-1, the J call TRBJ1-3; the D is unclear. The ends were cut back, 7 bases at V and 3 bases at J, with 9 bases in the middle. The CDR3 totals 13 residues. Germline CDR1 reads KGHDR; CDR2 reads SFDVKD. The CDR3: CATSSAYGNTIYF. The CDR3 DNA reads as TGTGCCACCAGCAGCGCCTATGGAAACACCATATATTTT.

CDR3 nucleotides: TGTGCCAGCAGCTGGTTAGACAGGAGGAACACTGAAGCTTTCTTT. Translating it yields CASSWLDRRNTEAFF. The V call is TRBV5-6, the J call TRBJ1-1; tentative D call: TRBD1 (6 bases). The CDR3 consists of 15 residues. Germline V gene data show CDR1 as SGHDT and CDR2 as YYEEEE. V was pared by 3 bases and J by 1 base, with 13 bases between.

CDR3 sequence reads: CASSPYHGTGDTDTQYF. CDR3 nucleotide sequence: TGTGCCAGCAGCCCCTACCATGGGACAGGGGATACAGATACGCAGTATTTT. This sequence joins TRBV11-3 and TRBJ2-3, with 10 bases matching TRBD1. V shed 5 bases, J shed 3 bases, and the junction held 11 bases outside the gene matches. The CDR3 sequence is 17 residues long. Germline V lookup: CDR1 SGHNT, CDR2 YENEEA. Supplemented by reference TRBV11-3 and TRBJ2-3, the full variable domain reads EAGVVQSPRYKIIEKKQPVAFWCNPISGHNTLYWYLQNLGQGPELLIRYENEEAVDDSQLPKDRFSAERLKGVDSTLKIQPAELGDSAVYLCASSPYHGTGDTDTQYFGPGTRLTVL.

In its sample, this clone was seen a few times. This chain connects TRBV19 to TRBJ1-1, with 10 bases identical to TRBD1. V lost 4 bases and J lost 6; bases outside the gene matches: 5. The CDR3 consists of 14 residues. In germline, CDR1 is LNHDA, CDR2 SQIVND (reference sequence). In DNA form, the CDR3 reads TGTGCCAGTAGTACGACAGGGGGCCAGGCTGAAGCTTTCTTT. Its protein is CASSTTGGQAEAFF.

This clone was detected only a few times. The rearrangement links TRBV4-3 to TRBJ1-4; D is possibly TRBD1 (6 bases). Trimming stripped 1 base from V and 5 bases from J, with 17 bases between. CDR1 and CDR2 (germline): LGHNA, YSLEER. The CDR3 is 17 residues long. The CDR3 sequence is CASSQGPHRDTNEKLFF. CDR3 DNA sequence: TGCGCCAGCAGCCAAGGCCCACACAGGGATACCAATGAAAAACTGTTTTTT.

The J gene is TRBJ2-2, the V gene TRBV2, with D tentatively TRBD1 (5 bases). Trimming cost V 4 bases and J 3 bases, with 9 bases left between them. Germline V gives CDR1 SNHLY, CDR2 FYNNEI. The CDR3 runs to 14 residues. CDR3 sequence: CASSGQGYTGELFF. As DNA, the CDR3 is TGTGCCAGCAGTGGGCAGGGATACACCGGGGAGCTGTTTTTT.

This chain connects TRBV4-3 to TRBJ2-3; D not certain. The germline V gene has CDR1 LGHNA and CDR2 YSLEER. The CDR3 sequence is 17 residues long. The V end lost 1 base, the J end lost 3 bases, and 17 bases lay between the germline ends. The DNA for the CDR3 is TGCGCCAGCAGCCAAGCGATGAGCCTATTCGGGACAGATACGCAGTATTTT. Translating gives CASSQAMSLFGTDTQYF.

This clone was counted once. The chain carries TRBV18 and TRBJ1-2, with a weak D call TRBD1 (6 bases). Trimming shortened V by 3 bases and J by 3 bases, and 14 bases separated the two germline ends. This CDR3 has 15 amino acids. Germline V gene sequence: CDR1 KGHSH, CDR2 LQKENI. CDR3: CASSPNTGSDYGYTF. CDR3 coding DNA: TGTGCCAGCTCACCCAACACAGGGAGTGACTATGGCTACACCTTC.

V gene TRBV27 combines with J gene TRBJ1-1; D is possibly TRBD1 (6 bases). CDR3 length equals 14 residues. CDR1 and CDR2 (germline): MNHEY, SMNVEV (reference sequence). Trimming took 6 bases from V and 6 from J, leaving 17 bases between them. As DNA, the CDR3 is TGTGCCAGCAGAGCAGGGGTGGTTGTCTCTGAAGCTTTCTTT. Translation gives CASRAGVVVSEAFF.

V and J are TRBV20-1 and TRBJ2-1; D is possibly TRBD1 (5 bases). Trimming cost V 6 bases and J 7 bases, with 13 bases left between them. There are 12 residues in the CDR3. Germline assignment: CDR1 DFQATT and CDR2 SNEGSKA (reference sequence). The CDR3 protein is CSASKGVNEQFF. The CDR3 DNA reads TGCAGTGCGAGTAAAGGGGTAAATGAGCAGTTCTTC.

The chain links TRBV5-1 to TRBJ2-1; TRBD2 matches 7 bases. This CDR3 is 16 amino acids long. With 2 bases clipped from V and 7 bases from J, the junction kept 12 bases outside the gene matches. Germline-derived CDR1 and CDR2 are SGHRS and YFSETQ. The chain's CDR3 is CASSLSRDPGGNEQFF. For the CDR3, the DNA is TGCGCCAGCAGCTTAAGTCGGGACCCGGGGGGTAATGAGCAGTTCTTC.

This clone was counted between two and nine times. The V gene is TRBV12-5, the J gene TRBJ2-2; D might be TRBD2 (6 bases). This CDR3 region has 16 residues. Trimming left V 2 bases short and J 4 bases short, with 14 bases between. From germline, CDR1 is LGHNT and CDR2 FRNRAP. The DNA for the CDR3 is TGTGCTAGTGGTTTGCCCCAACCTAGCGTCACCGGGGAGCTGTTTTTT. Translated, it gives CASGLPQPSVTGELFF.